One sample yielded the 30 T cell receptor beta chains listed below, sequenced in a study of blood T cell repertoires in COVID-19. Sequenced by immunoSEQ multiplex PCR; TCRdb stores in-frame clones only, minus some. The data hold about 240,000 clones, with about nine tenths observed a single time. Sequences were obtained from PBMCs or T cells enriched from blood (not recorded which). Every receptor here comes from a woman younger than 45 with acute COVID-19.

This clone was seen a few times. The V call is TRBV10-3, the J call TRBJ2-7; maybe TRBD2 (5 bases). The CDR3 totals 14 residues. Trimming removed 0 bases from V and 4 bases from J, with 10 bases in between. Germline CDR1 and CDR2: ENHRY and SYGVKD. The DNA for the CDR3 is TGTGCCATCAGTGAGTCGGACTCCTCATACGAGCAGTACTTC. It is translated as CAISESDSSYEQYF.

The chain carries TRBV6-5 and TRBJ1-1; 10 nucleotides line up with TRBD1. CDR3 size: 15 residues. With V trimmed by 2 bases and J by 4 bases, 4 bases remained unmatched. The germline V gene encodes CDR1 MNHEY and CDR2 SVGAGI. This CDR3 is CASSYGDRGVTEAFF. DNA of the CDR3: TGTGCCAGCAGTTACGGGGACAGGGGAGTCACTGAAGCTTTCTTT.

A few counts support this clone. The gene calls are TRBV6-5 and TRBJ2-5; TRBD2 might be the D (6 bases). Germline values: CDR1 MNHEY, CDR2 SVGAGI. CDR3 size: 15 residues. With 2 bases removed from V and 1 base from J, the gap between germline ends came to 11 bases. The CDR3 nucleotides are TGTGCCAGCAGTTACGTCGGGGAGGCCCAAGAGACCCAGTACTTC. It codes for CASSYVGEAQETQYF.

The chain uses TRBV4-2 and TRBJ1-2, with D possibly TRBD1 on 5 matching bases. CDR3 length: 15 residues. V lost 1 base, J lost 3 bases, and 12 bases lay in between. Germline V gene data show CDR1 as LGHNA and CDR2 as YNFKEQ. Written as DNA, the CDR3 is TGTGCCAGCAGCCAAGGGGGCAGGGAGGACTATGGCTACACCTTC. Residues: CASSQGGREDYGYTF.

J is TRBJ1-6 and V is TRBV10-3; 10 positions match TRBD1. Germline trimming cut 3 bases from V and 9 bases from J; bases unmatched to any gene: 5. Germline CDR1 and CDR2: ENHRY and SYGVKD. This CDR3 region has 15 residues. The CDR3 region is CAISELTGGSSPLHF. CDR3 sequence (DNA): TGTGCCATCAGTGAATTGACAGGGGGCTCTTCACCCCTCCACTTT.

The chain carries TRBV6-6 and TRBJ1-1, with TRBD1 identical over 8 bases. Germline CDR1 is MNHNY and CDR2 is SVGAGI (reference sequence). There are 16 residues in the CDR3. Unmatched junction bases numbered 8, after V lost 5 bases and J lost 0 bases. The CDR3 DNA is TGTGCCAGCAGTCGGGACAGGAGTTCAATGAACACTGAAGCTTTCTTT. Its translation: CASSRDRSSMNTEAFF.

The chain has TRBV19 and TRBJ2-5; tentatively, D is TRBD1 (5 bases). The germline V gene encodes CDR1 LNHDA and CDR2 SQIVND (reference sequence). V was trimmed by 3 bases and J by 4 bases, leaving 9 bases between them. The CDR3 is made up of 13 amino acids. The CDR3 DNA reads as TGTGCCAGTAGTATTGGGGCCCCAGAGACCCAGTACTTC. Encoded protein: CASSIGAPETQYF.

The chain recombines TRBV14 with TRBJ2-7; TRBD1 is a possible D gene (6 bases). CDR3 length: 15 residues. The V gene lost 0 bases and the J gene lost 3 bases, with 12 bases spanning the gap. Per germline, CDR1 SGHDN and CDR2 FVKESK. DNA for the CDR3: TGTGCCAGCAGCCAAGAACAGGGAACCCGCTACGAGCAGTACTTC. The encoded protein is CASSQEQGTRYEQYF. The full variable domain, with the rest looked up from reference TRBV14 and TRBJ2-7, is EAGVTQFPSHSVIEKGQTVTLRCDPISGHDNLYWYRRVMGKEIKFLLHFVKESKQDESGMPNNRFLAERTGGTYSTLKVQPAELEDSGVYFCASSQEQGTRYEQYFGPGTRLTVT.

The chain uses TRBV5-4 and TRBJ2-6, with D unresolved. The germline V and J ends were trimmed by 0 bases and 0 bases, with 7 bases remaining between them. This CDR3 has 16 amino acids. Germline-derived CDR1 and CDR2 are SGHNT and YYREEE (reference sequence). The CDR3 nucleotides read TGTGCCAGCAGCTTGGTAGTTGACTCTGGGGCCAACGTCCTGACTTTC. Translated, it gives CASSLVVDSGANVLTF.

The chain couples TRBV19 to TRBJ1-1; D gene uncertain. V gave up 6 bases and J gave up 4 bases, with 15 bases separating them. Per the germline V gene, CDR1 is LNHDA and CDR2 is SQIVND (reference sequence). This CDR3 spans 14 amino acids. CDR3 bases: TGTGCCAGTAGCCTCCCCGGGGTGGGCACTGAAGCTTTCTTT. This translates into CASSLPGVGTEAFF.

About this clone: A junction boundary mismatches the germline segment, possibly from a read error. The rearrangement joins TRBV5-6 to TRBJ1-1, with a tentative D call TRBD1 (6 bases). The germline V gene has CDR1 SGHDT and CDR2 YYEEEE. CDR3 size: 11 residues. The CDR3 loop reads CASSVQGTTAF. The CDR3 DNA sequence: TGTGCCAGCAGCGTCCAGGGGACGACAGCCTTT.

This clone was seen repeatedly, ten times or more. The chain couples TRBV19 to TRBJ1-3; 10 nucleotides agree with TRBD1. CDR1 and CDR2 (germline): LNHDA, SQIVND (reference sequence). The CDR3 extends over 15 amino acids. V trimming: 6 bases; J trimming: 7 bases; junction bases outside the gene matches: 9. This chain's CDR3 is CASRTGTGERNTIYF. CDR3 nucleotide sequence: TGTGCCAGTAGAACTGGGACAGGGGAAAGGAACACCATATATTTT.

The gene calls are TRBV7-2 and TRBJ2-1, with a weak D call TRBD1 (5 bases). CDR1 is SGHTA and CDR2 is FQGNSA in the germline V gene. The CDR3 has 16 amino acids. Trimming cost V 4 bases and J 3 bases, with 16 bases left between them. DNA of the CDR3: TGTGCCAGCAGCTCCCAGGGTAGGCTGGACTACAATGAGCAGTTCTTC. It specifies CASSSQGRLDYNEQFF.

The CDR3 coding sequence is TGTGCCAGCAGGGCCCCCGGGGAAATGAATTCACCCCTCCACTTT. It codes for CASRAPGEMNSPLHF. The V and J genes are TRBV6-5 and TRBJ1-6; D is ambiguous. Per the germline V gene, CDR1 is MNHEY and CDR2 is SVGAGI. The CDR3 length is 15 residues. V lost 6 bases to trimming and J lost 7 bases, with 16 bases between them.

This chain uses TRBV5-5 with TRBJ2-7, with TRBD2 matching over 8 bases. The CDR3 sequence is 16 residues long. Losses at the gene ends were 5 bases for V and 0 bases for J; bases not matched to a gene: 10. The germline V gene encodes CDR1 SGHKS and CDR2 YYEKEE (reference sequence). The CDR3, as DNA: TGTGCCAGCAGTTCAACCCGGGGGGGGAGCTCCTACGAGCAGTACTTC. Residues: CASSSTRGGSSYEQYF.

The chain links TRBV5-1 to TRBJ1-5, with D perhaps matching TRBD1 (5 bases). This CDR3 region has 17 residues. Germline lookup yields CDR1 SGHRS and CDR2 YFSETQ. V lost 0 bases, J lost 0 bases, and 13 bases lay in between. CDR3 in amino acids: CASSLGTRADSNQPQHF. The DNA of the CDR3 is TGCGCCAGCAGCTTGGGGACAAGGGCGGATAGCAATCAGCCCCAGCATTTT. The variable domain in full, with the rest retrieved from reference TRBV5-1 and TRBJ1-5, is KAGVTQTPRYLIKTRGQQVTLSCSPISGHRSVSWYQQTPGQGLQFLFEYFSETQRNKGNFPGRFSGRQFSNSRSEMNVSTLELGDSALYLCASSLGTRADSNQPQHFGDGTRLSIL.

The chain joins TRBV5-8 to TRBJ2-5; 15 bases align to TRBD2. Germline loops: CDR1 SGHTS, CDR2 YDEGEE. The CDR3 runs to 16 residues. V dropped 4 bases and J dropped 4; count of bases not matched to a gene: 5. CDR3 nucleotide sequence: TGTGCCAGCAGCCCCGGGACTAGCGGGGGGCGAGAGACCCAGTACTTC. Its translation: CASSPGTSGGRETQYF.

This chain uses TRBV9 with TRBJ1-2; possibly TRBD1 for D (6 bases). CDR3 length: 21 amino acids. Germline CDR1 SGDLS, CDR2 YYNGEE. V was trimmed by 0 bases and J by 0 bases, leaving 27 bases between them. Written as DNA, the CDR3 is TGTGCCAGCAGCGTAGCCCCAACATTAGACAGGACTCATCTTCCTAACTATGGCTACACCTTC. Its protein product is CASSVAPTLDRTHLPNYGYTF.

V and J are TRBV19 and TRBJ1-5, with TRBD1 matching 7 bases. Germline V gene data show CDR1 as LNHDA and CDR2 as SQIVND (reference sequence). J gave up 7 bases and V 4 bases, and 4 bases lay outside the gene matches. The CDR3 has 13 residues. The CDR3 DNA reads as TGTGCCAGTAGTACAGACAGGGTACAGCCCCAGCATTTT. It translates to CASSTDRVQPQHF.

The chain joins TRBV12-5 to TRBJ2-7, with D unclear. V lost 7 bases and J 4 bases, leaving 17 bases between the germline ends. CDR1 is LGHNT and CDR2 is FRNRAP in the germline V gene. This CDR3 is built from 14 residues. The DNA for the CDR3 is TGTGCTAGTGCCCGTGGGCACAACCAATACGAGCAGTACTTC. Encoded protein: CASARGHNQYEQYF.

The chain combines TRBV15 with TRBJ1-5; TRBD1 agrees at 7 bases. The CDR3 totals 14 residues. Trimming removed 5 bases from V and 6 bases from J; junction bases left unmatched: 7. The germline V gene encodes CDR1 LNHNV and CDR2 YYDKDF (reference sequence). Here the CDR3 reads CATSLGQVSQPQHF. CDR3 coding DNA: TGTGCCACCAGCCTCGGACAGGTCTCTCAGCCCCAGCATTTT.

The rearrangement links TRBV2 to TRBJ2-2; D may be TRBD2 (6 bases). The length of the CDR3 is 16 residues. V dropped 6 bases and J dropped 1 base, with 15 bases sitting between them. The germline V gene encodes CDR1 SNHLY and CDR2 FYNNEI. In DNA form, the CDR3 reads TGTGCCAGCAGCTCGATAGCGGAACTGAACACCGGGGAGCTGTTTTTT. Translating it yields CASSSIAELNTGELFF.

This chain links TRBV10-1 with TRBJ2-7, with D maybe TRBD2 (5 bases). Germline V CDR1 and CDR2: WNHNN, SYGVQD (reference sequence). The V gene lost 4 bases and the J gene lost 2 bases, with 9 bases spanning the gap. The CDR3 contains 13 residues. The CDR3: CASSGRFTYEQYF. The DNA of the CDR3 is TGCGCCAGCAGTGGGAGGTTTACCTACGAGCAGTACTTC.

This clone was seen once. The J gene is TRBJ1-2, the V gene TRBV27, with a possible D match to TRBD1 (6 bases). V dropped 4 bases and J dropped 2 bases, with 8 bases sitting between them. CDR3 length: 13 residues. Germline CDR1 is MNHEY and CDR2 is SMNVEV (reference sequence). The DNA of the CDR3 is TGTGCCAGCAGTTCAGGGGCCAACTATGGCTACACCTTC. Translation: CASSSGANYGYTF.

The table lists this clone with a count of one. The V gene is TRBV21-1, the J gene TRBJ1-2; the table's D call, TRBD1, has no DNA check behind it. TRBV21-1 is a recognized pseudogene. There are 17 residues in the CDR3. Here the CDR3 DNA reads TGTGCCAGCGTCAAGTTGGGACAGGACATCTTTAACTATGGCTACACCTTC. It codes for CASVKLGQDIFNYGYTF.

The table lists this clone with a few counts. V gene TRBV18 combines with J gene TRBJ2-7, with 8 bases fitting TRBD1. Per the germline V gene, CDR1 is KGHSH and CDR2 is LQKENI. The CDR3 length is 14 residues. V was pared by 6 bases and J by 5 bases, with 9 bases of the junction left unmatched. CDR3 sequence reads: CASSKDRARNEQYF. The DNA of the CDR3 is TGTGCCAGCTCCAAGGACAGGGCTCGAAACGAGCAGTACTTC.

The rearrangement uses TRBV5-1 and TRBJ1-5; 7 positions match TRBD1. The germline gives CDR1 SGHRS, CDR2 YFSETQ. Trimming took 5 bases from V and 6 from J; bases not matched to a gene: 14. This CDR3 region has 16 residues. The CDR3 sequence: CASSPTGLQGIQPQHF. CDR3 DNA: TGCGCCAGCAGTCCTACGGGGTTACAGGGGATTCAGCCCCAGCATTTT.

This clone was seen once. The CDR3 region is CASSPTRQGSYEQYF. CDR3 nucleotides: TGTGCCAGCAGCCCGACCAGACAGGGATCCTACGAGCAGTACTTC. The J gene is TRBJ2-7, the V gene TRBV7-2; TRBD1 aligns across 7 bases. Per the germline V gene, CDR1 is SGHTA and CDR2 is FQGNSA. V dropped 5 bases and J dropped 1; count of bases not matched to a gene: 8. The CDR3 is 15 amino acids. Full variable domain (remainder filled in from reference TRBV7-2 and TRBJ2-7): GAGVSQSPSNKVTEKGKDVELRCDPISGHTALYWYRQSLGQGLEFLIYFQGNSAPDKSGLPSDRFSAERTGGSVSTLTIQRTQQEDSAVYLCASSPTRQGSYEQYFGPGTRLTVT.

This clone was found once. This chain links TRBV7-2 with TRBJ1-2; 7 nucleotides match TRBD1. Trimming removed 1 base from V and 1 base from J; junction bases left unmatched: 3. CDR1 is SGHTA, CDR2 FQGNSA, per germline. The CDR3 totals 15 residues. The DNA of the CDR3 is TGTGCCAGCAGCTTAGACAGGGGTAATAACTATGGCTACACCTTC. Translated: CASSLDRGNNYGYTF.

This clone was seen only once. The chain couples TRBV6-5 to TRBJ1-1; D gene uncertain. The V end was cut by 2 bases, the J end by 7 bases, with 11 bases between. CDR3 length: 13 residues. Germline CDR1 is MNHEY and CDR2 is SVGAGI. CDR3: CASSYLLRGEAFF. The CDR3 DNA is TGTGCCAGCAGTTACCTTTTGCGGGGTGAAGCTTTCTTT.